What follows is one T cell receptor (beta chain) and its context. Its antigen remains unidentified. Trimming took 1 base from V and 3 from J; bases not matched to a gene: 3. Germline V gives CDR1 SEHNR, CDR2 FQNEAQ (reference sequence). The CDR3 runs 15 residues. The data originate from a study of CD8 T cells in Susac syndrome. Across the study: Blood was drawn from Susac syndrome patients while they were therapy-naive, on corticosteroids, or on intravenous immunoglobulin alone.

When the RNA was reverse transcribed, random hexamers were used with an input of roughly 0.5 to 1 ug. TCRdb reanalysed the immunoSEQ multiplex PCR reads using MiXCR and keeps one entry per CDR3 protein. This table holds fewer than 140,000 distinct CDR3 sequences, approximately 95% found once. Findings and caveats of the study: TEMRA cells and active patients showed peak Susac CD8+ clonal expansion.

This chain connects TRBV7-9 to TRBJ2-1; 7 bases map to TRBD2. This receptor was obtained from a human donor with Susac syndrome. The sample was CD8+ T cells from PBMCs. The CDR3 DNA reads TGTGCCAGCAGCTTAGACGGGGGGTACTACAATGAGCAGTTCTTC. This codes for CASSLDGGYYNEQFF.